This T cell receptor beta chain originates from a study of cytomegalovirus exposure and HLA in healthy donors. The overall study: The approximately 660 first-cohort repertoires shared a platform with the approximately 110 validation repertoires, as reported in a later analysis.

The table came from immunoSEQ multiplex PCR; TCRdb's copy has only in-frame clones and leaves some out. Counted here are some 150,000 clones, 91% occurring once; the ten biggest clones make up about 0.64%. CDR1 is GTSNPN, CDR2 SVGIG, per germline (reference sequence). The CDR3 totals 13 residues. Trimming took 0 bases from V and 3 from J, leaving 9 bases between them. As to this clone: Its antigen is not known.

Whole-study findings and limits: Subsequent analysis showed first-cohort TCR clusters tending to co-occur in around 130 validation repertoires. The study put 150 to 200 TCR beta chains on its list as cytomegalovirus-associated.

This receptor was taken from a man aged 18 to 29 in good health and CMV-seronegative. Sequencing input: PBMCs. The chain is built from TRBV30 and TRBJ2-7, with D possibly matching TRBD1 (6 bases). The CDR3 DNA sequence: TGTGCCTGGAGTGTAGTAGGGGGCTACGAGCAGTACGTC. This gives the protein CAWSVVGGYEQYV.